The 11 T cell receptor beta chains given below trace back to one sample, sequenced in a study of T-cell memory formation after mild COVID-19. MiXCR was run by TCRdb on the 5' RACE reads, yielding one entry per CDR3 protein. The sample records about 240,000 distinct CDR3 sequences, roughly a tenth being singletons. Sequenced material: PBMCs or a T cell subset sorted from them (not recorded which). Receptors originate from a man younger than 35 who had mild COVID-19 (a few samples of this study predate the infection). Cell type and time point are not known.

The chain combines TRBV7-2 with TRBJ1-1; D not resolved. CDR1 and CDR2 (germline): SGHTA, FQGNSA. The CDR3 is 11 residues long. V was trimmed by 7 bases and J by 8 bases, leaving 11 bases between them. DNA for the CDR3: TGTGCCAGCACCCCCGGCAGAGAAGCTTTCTTT. Translating gives CASTPGREAFF.

The chain is built from TRBV4-3 and TRBJ1-6; D remains unclear. From germline, CDR1 is LGHNA and CDR2 YSLEER. This CDR3 contains 13 residues. Trimming took 1 base from V and 7 from J, leaving 5 bases between them. The CDR3 DNA is TGCGCCAGCAGCCAAGCCGTGAATTCACCCCTCCACTTT. As protein: CASSQAVNSPLHF.

CDR3 region: CAISEYMNEQFF. Here the CDR3 DNA reads TGTGCCATCAGTGAATACATGAATGAGCAGTTCTTC. The rearrangement links TRBV10-3 to TRBJ2-1; no firm D call. The CDR3 length is 12 residues. V was cut by 3 bases and J by 7 bases, with 7 bases left in between. Germline-derived CDR1 and CDR2 are ENHRY and SYGVKD.

The chain employs TRBV4-2 and TRBJ2-1, with a tentative D call TRBD1 (6 bases). Trimming shortened V by 4 bases and J by 8 bases, and 21 bases separated the two germline ends. The CDR3 runs to 16 residues. The V gene's germline CDR1 is LGHNA and CDR2 YNFKEQ. The CDR3 loop reads CASSLSLGYGGDEQFF. The CDR3 DNA is TGTGCCAGCAGCCTTTCTTTGGGCTATGGGGGCGATGAGCAGTTCTTC.

In this sample, this clonotype turned up a few times. V and J are TRBV10-1 and TRBJ1-2, with D unresolved. CDR1 is WNHNN and CDR2 is SYGVQD in the germline V gene (reference sequence). This CDR3 region has 15 residues. V was clipped by 10 bases and J by 6 bases, with 24 bases between them. The CDR3 sequence: CAIPLGPGPEDGYTF. For the CDR3, the DNA is TGCGCCATCCCCCTCGGCCCGGGCCCCGAGGATGGCTACACCTTC.

This clonotype has ten or more counts. This CDR3 is CARPPEGASYNEQFF. CDR3 in DNA: TGCGCCAGGCCGCCCGAGGGGGCCTCCTACAATGAGCAGTTCTTC. The chain links TRBV5-1 to TRBJ2-1, with 7 bases matching TRBD1. The junction had 8 bases not matched to a gene; V was cut back by 8 bases and J by 0 bases. Per germline, CDR1 SGHRS and CDR2 YFSETQ. The CDR3 is 15 amino acids. The variable domain in full, completed from reference TRBV5-1 and TRBJ2-1, reads KAGVTQTPRYLIKTRGQQVTLSCSPISGHRSVSWYQQTPGQGLQFLFEYFSETQRNKGNFPGRFSGRQFSNSRSEMNVSTLELGDSALYLCARPPEGASYNEQFFGPGTRLTVL.

This clonotype was found a few times. The V gene is TRBV12-3 or TRBV12-4, the J gene TRBJ1-5; no clear D gene. CDR3 length: 14 amino acids. Trimming removed 5 bases at V and 7 bases at J, with 15 bases between. CDR3 protein: CASSRLGTAQPQHF. CDR3 nucleotide sequence: TGTGCCAGCAGTCGTTTAGGTACCGCCCAGCCCCAGCATTTT.

The V call is TRBV20-1, the J call TRBJ1-2, with 8 bases lining up with TRBD1. Per germline, CDR1 DFQATT and CDR2 SNEGSKA (reference sequence). The CDR3 contains 13 residues. V lost 3 bases to trimming and J lost 9 bases; unmatched junction nucleotides: 9. Here the CDR3 reads CSARAGGDLSYTF. The CDR3 DNA reads as TGCAGTGCTAGGGCAGGGGGCGATTTGAGCTACACCTTC.

DNA of the CDR3: TGTGCCAGCAGCCAAGCACAGGACCTATACAATGAGCAGTTCTTC. Translation gives CASSQAQDLYNEQFF. The chain joins TRBV4-2 to TRBJ2-1; possible D gene TRBD1, 5 bases. V lost 1 base to trimming and J lost 4 bases, with 11 bases between them. The CDR3 is made up of 15 amino acids. Germline CDR1 LGHNA, CDR2 YNFKEQ.

The J gene is TRBJ2-7, the V gene TRBV12-3 or TRBV12-4; perhaps D is TRBD1 or TRBD2 (5 bases each). V was cut by 6 bases and J by 3 bases, with 9 bases left in between. The CDR3 is 12 amino acids. The CDR3 nucleotides are TGTGCCAGCAGCAGGGACGTCTACGAGCAGTACGTC. Translating it yields CASSRDVYEQYV.

This clonotype has at least ten counts. The V gene is TRBV9, the J gene TRBJ1-2; 7 nucleotides line up with TRBD1. CDR1 SGDLS and CDR2 YYNGEE come from the germline V gene. The CDR3 is made up of 14 amino acids. V lost 4 bases and J lost 1; bases outside the gene matches: 4. For the CDR3, the DNA is TGTGCCAGCAGCTTGGGACAGATTAACTATGGCTACACCTTC. Protein product: CASSLGQINYGYTF.